This T cell receptor beta chain came from a study of PD-L1 blockade in urothelial cancer. Time point given: pretreatment peripheral blood. Repertoires were generated with immunoSEQ multiplex PCR, while TCRdb's copy carries only in-frame clones and drops some. The table has 65,000 to 90,000 clones, roughly 89% seen once; the top ten hold around a tenth. The length of the CDR3 is 15 residues. V was clipped by 7 bases and J by 0 bases, with 14 bases between them. Per the germline V gene, CDR1 is MNHEY and CDR2 is SMNVEV (reference sequence). This TCR was sampled from a woman in her sixties or seventies with urothelial cancer. The sample in question was PBMCs, obtained around atezolizumab (anti-PD-L1) treatment. V and J are TRBV27 and TRBJ2-3, with D unresolved. In DNA form, the CDR3 reads TGTGCCAGCACTCCCCGGTACGGGAGCACAGATACGCAGTATTTT. It encodes CASTPRYGSTDTQYF.